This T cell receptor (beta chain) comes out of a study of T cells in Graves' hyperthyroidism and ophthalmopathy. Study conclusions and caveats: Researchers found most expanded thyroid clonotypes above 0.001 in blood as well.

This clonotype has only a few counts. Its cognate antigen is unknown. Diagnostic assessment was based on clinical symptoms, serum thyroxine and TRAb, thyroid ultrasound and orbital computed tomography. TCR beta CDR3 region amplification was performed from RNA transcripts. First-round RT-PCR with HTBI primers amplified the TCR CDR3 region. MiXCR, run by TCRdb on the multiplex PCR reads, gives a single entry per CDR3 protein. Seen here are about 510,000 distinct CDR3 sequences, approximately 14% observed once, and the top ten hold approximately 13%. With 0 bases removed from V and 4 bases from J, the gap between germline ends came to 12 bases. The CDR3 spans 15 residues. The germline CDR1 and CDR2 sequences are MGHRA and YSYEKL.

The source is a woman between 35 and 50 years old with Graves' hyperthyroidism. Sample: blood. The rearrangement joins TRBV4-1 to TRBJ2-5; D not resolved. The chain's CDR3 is CASSQDPRNLETQYF. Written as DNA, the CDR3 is TGCGCCAGCAGCCAAGATCCCCGGAATTTAGAGACCCAGTACTTC.